This note documents a single T cell receptor beta chain sequence. This same CDR3 is encoded by further DNA sequences in the sample. Treatment meaning: randomized to nivolumab then ipilimumab (arm A) or the reverse (arm B). This table comes from immunoSEQ multiplex PCR, and its TCRdb copy is limited to in-frame clones, with some not included. Here the sample spans approximately 11,000 clones, 77% being singletons. V shed 4 bases and J 5 bases; nucleotides not matched to a gene: 3. The CDR3 runs to 14 residues. CDR1 is SGDLS and CDR2 is YYNGEE in the germline V gene. This specimen belongs to a study of sequential checkpoint blockade in melanoma. Study in general: Each arm's sequence ended with maintenance nivolumab.

Sequencing used CD8+ T cells sorted from blood (inferred from file names), obtained from a patient given nivolumab and ipilimumab in sequence. This chain joins TRBV9 and TRBJ2-5; TRBD2 agrees at 12 bases. This sequence was found in a human donor with melanoma. Here the CDR3 DNA reads TGTGCCAGCAGCCCTAGCGGGAGGGAGGAGACCCAGTACTTC. As protein: CASSPSGREETQYF.